This paragraph covers one T cell receptor beta chain sequence. Its antigen is unidentified. The data belong to a study of post-analysis software for immune sequencing data. Study-wide context: Patients had relapsing-remitting, secondary progressive or progressive-relapsing multiple sclerosis; some lacked subtype.

Whole-study results and caveats: Compared against controls, patients with multiple sclerosis displayed significantly lower normalized Chao1 diversity. Pronounced co-clustering by F measure was evident among identically batched samples. Patients showed TRBV5-6, TRBV5-1 and TRBV20-1 among a few TRBV segments more frequent than in controls.

Trimming cost V 0 bases and J 5 bases, with 11 bases left between them. The CDR3 is 14 residues long. Germline V lookup: CDR1 SGDLS, CDR2 YYNGEE. Unique molecular identifiers featured in each of the TCR beta cDNA libraries. From approximately 0.95 to 9.8 million T cells, roughly 0.5 million cDNA molecules were obtained. MiXCR, run by TCRdb on the PCR reads, gives a single entry per CDR3 protein. The sample has hundreds of thousands of distinct CDR3 sequences; 25% to 30% are singletons. The chain has TRBV9 and TRBJ2-5; the D gene is possibly TRBD2 (6 bases). The source material was blood. This clonotype was sampled from a girl aged 10 to 17 with multiple sclerosis. The CDR3 coding sequence is TGTGCCAGCAGCGTAGGTACGACTAGGGAGACCCAGTACTTC. Protein sequence: CASSVGTTRETQYF.